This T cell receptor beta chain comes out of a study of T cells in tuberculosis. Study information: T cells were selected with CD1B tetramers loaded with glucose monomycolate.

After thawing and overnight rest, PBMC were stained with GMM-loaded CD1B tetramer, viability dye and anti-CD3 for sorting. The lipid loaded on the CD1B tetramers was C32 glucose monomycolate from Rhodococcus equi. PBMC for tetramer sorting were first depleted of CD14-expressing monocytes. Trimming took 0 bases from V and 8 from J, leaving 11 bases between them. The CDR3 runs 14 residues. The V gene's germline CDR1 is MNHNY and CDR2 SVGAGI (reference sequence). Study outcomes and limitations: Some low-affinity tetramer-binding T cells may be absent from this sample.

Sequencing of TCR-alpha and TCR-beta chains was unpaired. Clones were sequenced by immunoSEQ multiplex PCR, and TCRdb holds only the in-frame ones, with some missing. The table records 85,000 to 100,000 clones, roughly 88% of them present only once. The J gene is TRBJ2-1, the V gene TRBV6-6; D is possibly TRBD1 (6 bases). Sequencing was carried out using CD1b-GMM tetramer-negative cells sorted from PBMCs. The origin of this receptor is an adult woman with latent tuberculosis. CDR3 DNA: TGTGCCAGCAGTTACTCGGGGAGACAGGATGAGCAGTTCTTC. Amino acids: CASSYSGRQDEQFF.